Shown below are 30 T cell receptor beta chains from a single sample sequenced in a study of vaccination and CD4 T cells after COVID-19. Treatment specified: approximately nine-day PBMC culture with coronavirus spike peptide pools or control peptides (ViraFEST assay). For these TCRs, the target antigens are not known. Sequence data for DNA of cultured CD4+ T cells were generated by the Oncomine TCR Beta short-read assay. TCRdb independently ran MiXCR on the PCR reads; one entry per CDR3 protein. The sample has roughly 20,000 distinct CDR3 sequences; 56% are singletons. The sequencing sample was made of CD4+ T cells from blood, cultured in vitro. The receptors were sampled from a human donor who had recovered from COVID-19.

This clonotype was detected a few times. This chain connects TRBV6-1 to TRBJ1-5; a weak D match, TRBD1 (6 bases). The CDR3 has 11 residues. Looked up from germline, CDR1 is MNHNS and CDR2 is SASEGT. V lost 5 bases, J lost 11 bases, and 10 bases lay in between. The DNA for the CDR3 is TGTGCCAGCAGTACGCAGGGGACCCAGCATTTT. Translated: CASSTQGTQHF.

Remarks on this clonotype: The CDR3 does not end in the conserved phenylalanine or tryptophan, so this is likely a read error. The rearrangement links TRBV11-3 to TRBJ1-2; 10 nucleotides agree with TRBD1. Trimming cost V 5 bases and J 6 bases; bases outside gene matches: 6. In germline, CDR1 is SGHNT, CDR2 YENEEA. The CDR3 sequence is 14 residues long. The CDR3 DNA follows: TGTGCCAGCAGCGTAAGACAGGGGGCTGATGGCTACACCCTC. Amino acid sequence: CASSVRQGADGYTL.

Only a few counts were recorded for this clonotype. The V call is TRBV20-1, the J call TRBJ1-5; weak D call: TRBD1 (5 bases). The V gene lost 5 bases and the J gene lost 5 bases, with 19 bases spanning the gap. The CDR3 is 15 residues long. Germline-derived CDR1 and CDR2 are DFQATT and SNEGSKA (reference sequence). CDR3: CSAPATGRGHQPQHF. CDR3 DNA: TGCAGTGCTCCAGCTACGGGGAGGGGCCATCAGCCCCAGCATTTT.

The chain employs TRBV19 and TRBJ1-6; TRBD1 is a possible D gene (6 bases). CDR3 length: 14 amino acids. V dropped 9 bases and J dropped 2 bases, with 11 bases sitting between them. Germline V CDR1 and CDR2: LNHDA, SQIVND (reference sequence). This chain's CDR3 is CASQGPTYNSPLHF. Written as DNA, the CDR3 is TGTGCCAGCCAGGGGCCCACCTATAATTCACCCCTCCACTTT.

This clonotype appeared a few times. This chain uses TRBV27 with TRBJ2-7; 11 bases match TRBD2. J lost 2 bases, V lost 3 bases, and 21 bases had no gene match. In germline, CDR1 is MNHEY, CDR2 SMNVEV (reference sequence). The CDR3 loop spans 21 amino acids. The CDR3 loop reads CASSLPRQGLLLAGEAYEQYF. The CDR3 DNA sequence: TGTGCCAGCAGTTTGCCCAGACAGGGGCTGCTACTAGCGGGAGAGGCCTACGAGCAGTACTTC.

The rearrangement joins TRBV4-1 to TRBJ2-3; perhaps TRBD2 as D (6 bases). The CDR3 is 16 residues long. With 3 bases removed from V and 6 bases from J, the gap between germline ends came to 19 bases. CDR1 and CDR2 from the germline V gene are MGHRA and YSYEKL. The CDR3 protein is CASSHGSGVRSDTQYF. The DNA for the CDR3 is TGCGCCAGCAGCCATGGATCGGGAGTTAGATCTGATACGCAGTATTTT.

This chain uses TRBV20-1 with TRBJ2-5; D possibly corresponds to TRBD2 (6 bases). The length of the CDR3 is 14 residues. Trimming took 0 bases from V and 5 from J, leaving 13 bases between them. Germline values: CDR1 DFQATT, CDR2 SNEGSKA (reference sequence). CDR3 in amino acids: CSARDGGIVETQYF. The CDR3, as DNA: TGCAGTGCTAGAGATGGCGGGATAGTGGAGACCCAGTACTTC.

The V and J genes are TRBV30 and TRBJ1-6; 10 bases fit TRBD1. Germline trimming cut 5 bases from V and 8 bases from J; bases unmatched to any gene: 6. The CDR3 has 14 amino acids. Germline V gene lookup returns CDR1 GTSNPN and CDR2 SVGIG (reference sequence). The CDR3 sequence: CAWGTGTGDSPLHF. CDR3 nucleotide sequence: TGTGCCTGGGGGACCGGGACAGGGGATTCACCCCTCCACTTT.

The chain employs TRBV24-1 and TRBJ2-5, with 7 bases fitting TRBD2. The CDR3 runs 15 residues. Germline lookup yields CDR1 KGHDR and CDR2 SFDVKD. J gave up 0 bases and V 5 bases, and 5 bases lay outside the gene matches. The CDR3 spells CATSGSGGYQETQYF. CDR3 DNA sequence: TGTGCCACCAGTGGATCCGGGGGGTACCAAGAGACCCAGTACTTC.

This clonotype appeared a single time. The CDR3 DNA sequence: TGCGCCAGCAGCTGGACGGGACAGGGAATGAACACTGAAGCTTTCTTT. Translated, it gives CASSWTGQGMNTEAFF. V is TRBV5-1 and J is TRBJ1-1, with TRBD1 matching 9 bases. V was pared by 3 bases and J by 0 bases, with 6 bases of the junction left unmatched. This CDR3 region has 16 residues. From germline, CDR1 is SGHRS and CDR2 YFSETQ.

This chain connects TRBV7-3 to TRBJ1-2; unclear D gene. Germline V lookup: CDR1 SGHTA, CDR2 FQGTGA. The V end lost 1 base, the J end lost 3 bases, and 0 bases lay between the germline ends. This CDR3 region has 11 residues. The CDR3 DNA is TGTGCCAGCAGCTTAAACTATGGCTACACCTTC. The encoded protein is CASSLNYGYTF.

V is TRBV12-3 or TRBV12-4 and J is TRBJ1-2, with D tentatively TRBD1 (5 bases). This CDR3 has 14 amino acids. V was cut by 6 bases and J by 2 bases, with 13 bases left in between. The CDR3 DNA sequence: TGTGCCAGCAGCCCCAGGGTGTACAACTATGGCTACACCTTC. Its protein is CASSPRVYNYGYTF.

This clonotype was seen a few times. The chain carries TRBV7-6 and TRBJ1-3; D may be TRBD1 (6 bases). Germline V gives CDR1 SGHVS, CDR2 FNYEAQ. Trimming removed 4 bases at V and 0 bases at J, with 16 bases between. The CDR3 covers 17 residues. The CDR3 loop reads CASSSSGGPLSGNTIYF. CDR3 nucleotides: TGTGCCAGCAGCTCTAGTGGGGGGCCCCTCTCTGGAAACACCATATATTTT.

The chain links TRBV4-1 to TRBJ1-2; unclear D gene. The V gene lost 3 bases and the J gene lost 5 bases, with 22 bases spanning the gap. CDR3 length equals 17 residues. CDR1 is MGHRA, CDR2 YSYEKL, per germline. The CDR3 region has the DNA TGCGCCAGCAGCCACCTTACCAGTCGGCTTTGGACTTATGGCTACACCTTC. This codes for CASSHLTSRLWTYGYTF.

The chain employs TRBV20-1 and TRBJ2-1, with TRBD2 matching over 7 bases. V shed 3 bases, J shed 0 bases, and the junction held 5 bases outside the gene matches. CDR1 and CDR2 (germline): DFQATT, SNEGSKA (reference sequence). This CDR3 contains 15 residues. The CDR3 here is CSASRGDSSYNEQFF. Here the CDR3 DNA reads TGCAGTGCTAGCCGGGGGGATAGCTCCTACAATGAGCAGTTCTTC.

The chain uses TRBV5-1 and TRBJ2-7; TRBD1 aligns across 7 bases. Germline V gene sequence: CDR1 SGHRS, CDR2 YFSETQ. There are 15 residues in the CDR3. The V gene end was trimmed by 4 bases and the J gene end by 0 bases; junction bases not matched to a gene: 7. CDR3 in DNA: TGCGCCAGCAGCAGACATCAGGGGGTCTCCTACGAGCAGTACTTC. Translating gives CASSRHQGVSYEQYF.

The gene calls are TRBV6-4 and TRBJ2-3; D is perhaps TRBD1 or TRBD2 (6 bases each). The CDR3 is made up of 15 amino acids. Germline CDR1 and CDR2: MRHNA and SNTAGT. V was pared by 6 bases and J by 4 bases, with 17 bases between. The CDR3 sequence is CASRPSGATADTQYF. Here the CDR3 DNA reads TGTGCCAGCAGGCCTTCGGGGGCTACGGCAGATACGCAGTATTTT.

This clonotype was detected a few times. The gene calls are TRBV6-2 or TRBV6-3 and TRBJ1-1; D ambiguous. The V gene lost 0 bases and the J gene lost 2 bases, with 19 bases spanning the gap. The germline V gene encodes CDR1 MNHEY and CDR2 SVGEGT. The CDR3 consists of 18 residues. CDR3 sequence: CASSYSREALTGNTEAFF. CDR3 nucleotide sequence: TGTGCCAGCAGTTACTCCCGGGAGGCTTTGACCGGAAACACTGAAGCTTTCTTT.

The rearrangement links TRBV4-1 to TRBJ2-2; possible D gene TRBD1, 5 bases. The CDR3 is 16 residues long. V was trimmed by 3 bases and J by 0 bases, leaving 11 bases between them. Germline lookup yields CDR1 MGHRA and CDR2 YSYEKL. The chain's CDR3 is CASSHPRVPNTGELFF. The CDR3 bases are TGCGCCAGCAGCCATCCCAGGGTCCCGAACACCGGGGAGCTGTTTTTT.

The chain recombines TRBV12-3 or TRBV12-4 with TRBJ2-2; D is uncertain. Trimming left V 7 bases short and J 9 bases short, with 18 bases between. The CDR3 totals 14 residues. CDR3 sequence reads: CASKSSTVRRELFF. CDR3 bases: TGTGCCAGCAAAAGTTCGACTGTCCGGCGGGAGCTGTTTTTT.

This clonotype was found a few times. V gene TRBV6-5 combines with J gene TRBJ2-3, with 10 bases matching TRBD1. J was trimmed by 4 bases and V by 0 bases; bases with no gene match: 4. The CDR3 loop spans 16 amino acids. The germline gives CDR1 MNHEY, CDR2 SVGAGI. The CDR3: CASSYSWTGGPDTQYF. CDR3 DNA: TGTGCCAGCAGTTACTCATGGACAGGGGGTCCAGATACGCAGTATTTT.

This clonotype was found once. This chain links TRBV5-4 with TRBJ2-2; tentatively, D is TRBD1 or TRBD2 (5 bases each). The CDR3 contains 14 residues. V was cut by 4 bases and J by 1 base, with 8 bases left in between. Germline assignment: CDR1 SGHNT and CDR2 YYREEE (reference sequence). The CDR3 spells CASSRDQNTGELFF. The CDR3 DNA is TGTGCCAGCAGCCGGGACCAGAACACCGGGGAGCTGTTTTTT.

The chain couples TRBV6-2 or TRBV6-3 to TRBJ1-4; possibly TRBD1 for D (6 bases). V lost 10 bases and J 4 bases, leaving 13 bases between the germline ends. Germline values: CDR1 MNHEY, CDR2 SVGEGT. CDR3 length: 13 residues. The CDR3 region has the DNA TGTGCCACCCAGGGGATGGGTAATGAAAAACTGTTTTTT. Amino acids: CATQGMGNEKLFF.

The CDR3 region is CASSISANTEAFF. The CDR3 nucleotides are TGTGCCAGTAGTATATCTGCAAACACTGAAGCTTTCTTT. V usage is TRBV19 and J usage is TRBJ1-1; D is undetermined. V lost 2 bases, J lost 2 bases, and 6 bases lay in between. The CDR3 runs 13 residues. The germline gives CDR1 LNHDA, CDR2 SQIVND (reference sequence).

This clonotype was seen more than once but under ten times. The genes are TRBV2 and TRBJ1-2, with D possibly matching TRBD1 (5 bases). Deletions cut 3 bases from V and 4 bases from J, with 6 bases between. This CDR3 comprises 12 residues. Per the germline V gene, CDR1 is SNHLY and CDR2 is FYNNEI. The CDR3 DNA follows: TGTGCCAGCAGTGAGGGGGGCTATGGCTACACCTTC. Residues: CASSEGGYGYTF. The full variable domain, its missing parts supplied by reference TRBV2 and TRBJ1-2, is EPEVTQTPSHQVTQMGQEVILRCVPISNHLYFYWYRQILGQKVEFLVSFYNNEISEKSEIFDDQFSVERPDGSNFTLKIRSTKLEDSAMYFCASSEGGYGYTFGSGTRLTVV.

The V and J genes are TRBV20-1 and TRBJ2-1, with D possibly matching TRBD2 (5 bases). The CDR3 runs to 14 residues. V dropped 1 base and J dropped 3 bases, with 10 bases sitting between them. The germline V gene has CDR1 DFQATT and CDR2 SNEGSKA (reference sequence). The CDR3 loop reads CSARGTEVYNEQFF. CDR3 nucleotide sequence: TGCAGTGCTAGAGGAACGGAGGTCTACAATGAGCAGTTCTTC.

The rearrangement joins TRBV7-2 to TRBJ1-5, with 7 bases lining up with TRBD1. The CDR3 is 13 residues long. After removal of 5 bases from V and 5 bases from J, the junction contained 3 bases not matched to a gene. Germline V lookup: CDR1 SGHTA, CDR2 FQGNSA. CDR3 residues: CASSRQGDQPQHF. The CDR3, as DNA: TGTGCCAGCAGCCGACAGGGCGATCAGCCCCAGCATTTT.

The CDR3 sequence is CSARVTRGLDTQYF. The DNA for the CDR3 is TGCAGTGCTAGAGTCACTAGGGGGCTTGATACGCAGTATTTT. This chain connects TRBV20-1 to TRBJ2-3; TRBD1 matches at 7 bases. Looked up from germline, CDR1 is DFQATT and CDR2 is SNEGSKA (reference sequence). The CDR3 spans 14 residues. V lost 1 base to trimming and J lost 6 bases; unmatched junction nucleotides: 7.

The rearrangement links TRBV7-3 to TRBJ2-5; D is perhaps TRBD1 (8 bases). This CDR3 spans 13 amino acids. Trimming left V 5 bases short and J 7 bases short, with 14 bases between. The germline V gene encodes CDR1 SGHTA and CDR2 FQGTGA. The CDR3 DNA reads as TGTGCCAGCAGCCTGGACAGGGAGGGGACCCAGTACTTC. This gives the protein CASSLDREGTQYF.

V usage is TRBV20-1 and J usage is TRBJ2-3; the match to TRBD2 covers 9 bases. Germline V gene data show CDR1 as DFQATT and CDR2 as SNEGSKA (reference sequence). This CDR3 is built from 12 residues. V lost 7 bases to trimming and J lost 4 bases; unmatched junction nucleotides: 3. The CDR3 region has the DNA TGCAGTGGTCAGCGGGAGGCAGATACGCAGTATTTT. Translation gives CSGQREADTQYF.